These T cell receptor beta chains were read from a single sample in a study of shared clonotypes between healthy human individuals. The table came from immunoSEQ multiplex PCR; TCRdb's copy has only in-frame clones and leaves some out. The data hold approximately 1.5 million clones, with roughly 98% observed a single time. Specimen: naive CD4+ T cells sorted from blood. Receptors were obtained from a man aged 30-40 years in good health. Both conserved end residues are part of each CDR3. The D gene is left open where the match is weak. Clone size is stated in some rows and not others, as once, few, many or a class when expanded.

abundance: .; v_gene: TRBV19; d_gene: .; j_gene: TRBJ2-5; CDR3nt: TGTGCCAGTAGCCACCGCGAAGAGACCCAGTACTTC; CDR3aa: CASSHREETQYF
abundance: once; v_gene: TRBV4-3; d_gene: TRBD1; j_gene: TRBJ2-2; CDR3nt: TGCGCCAGCAGCCAGCGCATGGACAGGGGCACCGGGGAGCTGTTTTTT; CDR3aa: CASSQRMDRGTGELFF
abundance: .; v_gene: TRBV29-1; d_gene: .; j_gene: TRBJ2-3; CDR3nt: TGCAGCGTTGAGGCGCTAGGCGTGCAGTATTTT; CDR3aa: CSVEALGVQYF
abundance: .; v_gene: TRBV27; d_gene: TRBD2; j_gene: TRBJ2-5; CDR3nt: TGTGCCAGCAGTGGGACTAGGTTCTCAGAGACCCAGTACTTC; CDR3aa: CASSGTRFSETQYF
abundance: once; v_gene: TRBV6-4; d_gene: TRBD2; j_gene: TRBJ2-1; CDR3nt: TGTGCCAGCAGTGACGGAGGGTCCCTCGGGAGCGGGAGGGCCCATGAGCAGTTCTTC; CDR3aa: CASSDGGSLGSGRAHEQFF
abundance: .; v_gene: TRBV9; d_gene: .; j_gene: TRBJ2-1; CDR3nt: TGTGCCAGCAGCGTAATTGGCAGGGGCGCCAATGAGCAGTTCTTC; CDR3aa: CASSVIGRGANEQFF
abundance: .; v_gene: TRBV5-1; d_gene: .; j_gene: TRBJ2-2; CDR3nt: TGCGCCAGCAGCTTGGCAGGAGGCGGGGAGCTGTTTTTT; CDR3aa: CASSLAGGGELFF
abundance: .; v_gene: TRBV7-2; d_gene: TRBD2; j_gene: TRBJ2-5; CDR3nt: TGTGCCAGCAGCTTTTGGTCTAGCGGGAAAGAGACCCAGTACTTC; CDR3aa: CASSFWSSGKETQYF
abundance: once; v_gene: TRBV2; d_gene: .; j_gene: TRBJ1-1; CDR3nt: TGTGCCAGCAGTGAGGAGGTGAACACTGAAGCTTTCTTT; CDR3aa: CASSEEVNTEAFF
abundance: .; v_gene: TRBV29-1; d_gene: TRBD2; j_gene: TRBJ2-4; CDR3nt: TGCAGCGTGTCGGTGGTAGCGGGAGGGCCGTCCAAAAACATTCAGTACTTC; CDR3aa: CSVSVVAGGPSKNIQYF
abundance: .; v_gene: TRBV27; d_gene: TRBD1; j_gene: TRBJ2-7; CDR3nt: TGTGCCAGCAGACTATCATCCGGACAGGGTATGAGCGAGCAGTACTTC; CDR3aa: CASRLSSGQGMSEQYF
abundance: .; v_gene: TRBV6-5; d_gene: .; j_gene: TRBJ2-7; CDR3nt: TGTGCCAGCAGTAGGCAGGGGACCTACGAGCAGTACTTC; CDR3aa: CASSRQGTYEQYF
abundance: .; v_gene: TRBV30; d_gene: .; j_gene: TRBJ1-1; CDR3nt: TGTGCCTGGAGGGAGGCTGGAGCTTTCTTT; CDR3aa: CAWREAGAFF
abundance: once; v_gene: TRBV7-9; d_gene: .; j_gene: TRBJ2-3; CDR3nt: TGTGCCAGCAGCTTAGGGACTACTAGCACAGATACGCAGTATTTT; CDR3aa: CASSLGTTSTDTQYF
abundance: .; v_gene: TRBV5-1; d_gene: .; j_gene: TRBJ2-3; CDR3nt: TGCGCCAGCTATAGCGACACAGATACGCAGTATTTT; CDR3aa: CASYSDTDTQYF
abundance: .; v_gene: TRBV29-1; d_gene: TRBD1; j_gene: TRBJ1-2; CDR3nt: TGCAGCGTTGAAAGGAGGCTAGGGACAGGCTATGGCTACACCTTC; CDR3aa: CSVERRLGTGYGYTF
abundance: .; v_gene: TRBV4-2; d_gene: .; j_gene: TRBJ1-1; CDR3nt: TGTGCCAGCAGCCAAATAAGGGGCTACACTGAAGCTTTCTTT; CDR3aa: CASSQIRGYTEAFF
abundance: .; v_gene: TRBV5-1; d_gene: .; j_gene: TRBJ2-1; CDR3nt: TGCGCCAGCACCCCCACCGGCGGGACCGGCTCCTACAATGAGCAGTTCTTC; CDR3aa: CASTPTGGTGSYNEQFF
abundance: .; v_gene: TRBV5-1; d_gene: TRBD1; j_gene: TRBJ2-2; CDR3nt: TGCGCCAGCAGCGACAGGGCCGCGATCGGGGAGCTGTTTTTT; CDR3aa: CASSDRAAIGELFF
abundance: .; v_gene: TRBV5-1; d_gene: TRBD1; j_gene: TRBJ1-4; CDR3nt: TGCGCCAGCAGCTTGTCTGGGACAGCGATTGAAAAACTGTTTTTT; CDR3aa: CASSLSGTAIEKLFF
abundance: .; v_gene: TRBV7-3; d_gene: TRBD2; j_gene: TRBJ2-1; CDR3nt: TGTGCCAGCAGCCCAACTAGCGGGTCCTACAATGAGCAGTTCTTC; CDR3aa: CASSPTSGSYNEQFF
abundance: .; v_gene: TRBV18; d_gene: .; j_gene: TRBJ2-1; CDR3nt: TGTGCCAGCTCACCAAGACTCTTAGGGGGTAATGAGCAGTTCTTC; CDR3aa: CASSPRLLGGNEQFF
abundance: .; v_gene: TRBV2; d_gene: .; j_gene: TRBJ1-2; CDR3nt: TGTGCCAGCAGTGAAGTGTATGGCTACACCTTC; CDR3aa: CASSEVYGYTF
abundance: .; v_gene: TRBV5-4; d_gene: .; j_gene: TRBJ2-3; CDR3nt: TGTGCCAGCAGCCAGGGGGGGAGCGTCACAGATACGCAGTATTTT; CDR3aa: CASSQGGSVTDTQYF
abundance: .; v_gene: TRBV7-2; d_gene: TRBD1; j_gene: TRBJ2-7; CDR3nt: TGTGCCAGCACCTTAGCCGGGACAGGGATCTACGAGCAGTACTTC; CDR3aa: CASTLAGTGIYEQYF
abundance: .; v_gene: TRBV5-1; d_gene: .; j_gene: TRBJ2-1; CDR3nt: TGCGCCAGCAAGCTCATCCCGGAGGGGTCCTACAATGAGCAGTTCTTC; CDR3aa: CASKLIPEGSYNEQFF
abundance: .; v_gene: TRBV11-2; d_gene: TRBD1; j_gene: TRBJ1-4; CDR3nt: TGTGCCAGCAGCTCACAGGGGGCGGCTAATGAAAAACTGTTTTTT; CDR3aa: CASSSQGAANEKLFF
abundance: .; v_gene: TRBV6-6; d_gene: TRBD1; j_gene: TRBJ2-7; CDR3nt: TGTGCCAGCAGTCCAAGACAGGGTGTCTACGAGCAGTACTTC; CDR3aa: CASSPRQGVYEQYF
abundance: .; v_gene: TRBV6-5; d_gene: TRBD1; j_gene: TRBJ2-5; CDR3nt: TGTGCCAGCAGTTACGCCGCCCACAGGGGCGGGGAGACCCAGTACTTC; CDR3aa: CASSYAAHRGGETQYF
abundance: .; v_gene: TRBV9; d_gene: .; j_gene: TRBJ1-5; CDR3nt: TGTGCCAGCAGCGTAGCGGCAAACAGCCTGTGGAATCAGCCCCAGCATTTT; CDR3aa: CASSVAANSLWNQPQHF
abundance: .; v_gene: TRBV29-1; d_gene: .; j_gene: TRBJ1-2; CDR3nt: TGCAGCGTTGAAGTCACGGGGGCAAACGGCTACACCTTC; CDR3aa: CSVEVTGANGYTF
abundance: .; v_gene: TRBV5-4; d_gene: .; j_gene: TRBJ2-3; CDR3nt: TGTGCCAGCACCTGGGGCGGGAGCACAGATACGCAGTATTTT; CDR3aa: CASTWGGSTDTQYF
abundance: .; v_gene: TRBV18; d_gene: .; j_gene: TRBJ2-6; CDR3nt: TGTGCCAGCTCACCGTATTTGAGCTCTGGGGCCAACGTCCTGACTTTC; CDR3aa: CASSPYLSSGANVLTF
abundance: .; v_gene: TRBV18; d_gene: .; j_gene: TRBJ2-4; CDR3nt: TGTGCCAGCTCACCACCGTCAGGGCTTGTCAAAAACATTCAGTACTTC; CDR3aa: CASSPPSGLVKNIQYF
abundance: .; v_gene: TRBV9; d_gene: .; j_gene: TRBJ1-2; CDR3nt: TGTGCCAGCAGCGCACAGGCCGCAAACCTCGGGGGTGGCTACACCTTC; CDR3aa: CASSAQAANLGGGYTF
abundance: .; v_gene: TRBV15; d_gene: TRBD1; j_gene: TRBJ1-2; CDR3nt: TGTGCCACCAGCAGAGTGTCACAGGGGGGGGCCTATGGCTACACCTTC; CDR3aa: CATSRVSQGGAYGYTF
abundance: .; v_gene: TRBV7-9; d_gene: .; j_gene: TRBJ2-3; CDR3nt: TGTGCCAGCAGCTTAGGAGGTTTAGCCAGTATGGATACGCAGTATTTT; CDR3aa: CASSLGGLASMDTQYF
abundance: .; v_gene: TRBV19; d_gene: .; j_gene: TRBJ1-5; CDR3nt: TGTGCCAGTAGAAAAACCCCGGCCAGCCTGGGGCCCAATCAGCCCCAGCATTTT; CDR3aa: CASRKTPASLGPNQPQHF
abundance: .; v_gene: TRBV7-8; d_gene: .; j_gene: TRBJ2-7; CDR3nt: TGTGCCAGCAGCTTATTTAGCGGATTATTAGAGCAGTACTTC; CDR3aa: CASSLFSGLLEQYF
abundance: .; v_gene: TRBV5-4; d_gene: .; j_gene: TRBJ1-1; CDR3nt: TGTGCCAGCAGCTTGGAGCTGAACACTGAAGCTTTCTTT; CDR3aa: CASSLELNTEAFF
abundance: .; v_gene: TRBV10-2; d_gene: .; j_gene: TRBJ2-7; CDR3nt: TGCGCCAGCAGGGACCCATCCTACGAGCAGTACTTC; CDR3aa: CASRDPSYEQYF
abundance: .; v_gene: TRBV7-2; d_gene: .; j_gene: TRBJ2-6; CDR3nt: TGTGCCAGCAGCCCCGAAACGGTTGGGGCCAACGTCCTGACTTTC; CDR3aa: CASSPETVGANVLTF
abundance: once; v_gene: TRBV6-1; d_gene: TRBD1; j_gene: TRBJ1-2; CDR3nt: TGTGCCAGCAGGAGGACAGGTGGTGGCAGTGGCTACACCTTC; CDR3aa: CASRRTGGGSGYTF
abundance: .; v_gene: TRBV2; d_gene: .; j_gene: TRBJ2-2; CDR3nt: TGTGCCAGCAGTGGATGGGTCGGGGAGCTGTTTTTT; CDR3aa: CASSGWVGELFF
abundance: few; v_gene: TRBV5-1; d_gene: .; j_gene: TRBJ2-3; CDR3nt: TGCGCCAGCAGCTTGGGTGCAGATACGCAGTATTTT; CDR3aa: CASSLGADTQYF
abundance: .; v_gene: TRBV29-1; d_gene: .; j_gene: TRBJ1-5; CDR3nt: TGCAGCGTATCCAGGGATTTCAATCAGCCCCAGCATTTT; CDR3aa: CSVSRDFNQPQHF
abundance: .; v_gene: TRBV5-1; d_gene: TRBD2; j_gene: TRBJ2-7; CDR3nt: TGCGCCAGCAGCTTGGGACTAGCGGGCCCTCCGTCCTACGAGCAGTACTTC; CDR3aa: CASSLGLAGPPSYEQYF
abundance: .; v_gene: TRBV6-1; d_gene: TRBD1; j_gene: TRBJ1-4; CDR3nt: TGTGCCAGCAGGGACAGGGGCACGACTAATGAAAAACTGTTTTTT; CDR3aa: CASRDRGTTNEKLFF
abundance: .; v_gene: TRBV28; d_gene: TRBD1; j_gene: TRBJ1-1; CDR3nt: TGTGCCAGCAGTCCGCAGGGGGGAAACACTGAAGCTTTCTTT; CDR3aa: CASSPQGGNTEAFF
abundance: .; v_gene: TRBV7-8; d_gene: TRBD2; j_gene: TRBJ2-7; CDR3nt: TGTGCCAGCAGCTCCCGACTAGCCCCCTCCTACGAGCAGTACTTC; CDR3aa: CASSSRLAPSYEQYF
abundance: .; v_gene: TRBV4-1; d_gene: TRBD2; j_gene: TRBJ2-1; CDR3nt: TGCGCCAGCAGCCAAGGGCGGGAGTCGTCCTACAATGAGCAGTTCTTC; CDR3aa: CASSQGRESSYNEQFF
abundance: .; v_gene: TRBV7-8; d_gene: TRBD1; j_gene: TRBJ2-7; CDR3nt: TGTGCCAGCAGCTTACCGGGTTCAGGACAGGGGCCCTACGAGCAGTACTTC; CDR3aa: CASSLPGSGQGPYEQYF
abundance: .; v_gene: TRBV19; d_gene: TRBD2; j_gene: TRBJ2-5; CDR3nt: TGTGCCAGTAGTATTGCTAGCGGGTACCAAGAGACCCAGTACTTC; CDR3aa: CASSIASGYQETQYF
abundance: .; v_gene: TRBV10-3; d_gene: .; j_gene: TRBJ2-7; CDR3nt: TGTGCCATCAACGAGAGACTAGAGGGCGAGCAGTACTTC; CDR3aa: CAINERLEGEQYF
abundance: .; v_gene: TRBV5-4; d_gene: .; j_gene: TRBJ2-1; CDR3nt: TGTGCCAGCAGTTCCCTCCCAGGTAGGGATGAGCAGTTCTTC; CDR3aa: CASSSLPGRDEQFF
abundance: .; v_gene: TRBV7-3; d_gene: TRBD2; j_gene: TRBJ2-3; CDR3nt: TGTGCCAGCAGCCTCTATGGGACTAGCGGGAGTAGGACAGATACGCAGTATTTT; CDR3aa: CASSLYGTSGSRTDTQYF
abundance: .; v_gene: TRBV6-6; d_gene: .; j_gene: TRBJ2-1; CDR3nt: TGTGCCAGCAGTTACCACAATGAGCAGTTCTTC; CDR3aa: CASSYHNEQFF
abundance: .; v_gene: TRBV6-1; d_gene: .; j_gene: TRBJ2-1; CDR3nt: TGTGCCAGCAGTGAACGAGTCGAGCAGTTCTTC; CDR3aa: CASSERVEQFF